Listed here are 10 T cell receptor beta chains from one sample, sequenced in a study of blood T cell repertoires in COVID-19. The method was immunoSEQ multiplex PCR; TCRdb's version includes in-frame clones alone and lacks a portion of them. The sample contains 210,000 or so clones, 75% to 85% of which appear only once. The sequencing sample was made of PBMCs or T cells enriched from blood (not recorded which). The receptors come from a man under 40 with acute COVID-19.

This chain links TRBV27 with TRBJ2-5; 10 bases map to TRBD2. CDR1 is MNHEY, CDR2 SMNVEV, per germline (reference sequence). The J segment lost 1 base and the V segment lost 1 base, leaving 3 bases of the junction unmatched. There are 16 residues in the CDR3. CDR3 residues: CASSLYGLAAQETQYF. CDR3 DNA: TGTGCCAGCAGTTTATACGGACTAGCGGCCCAAGAGACCCAGTACTTC.

J is TRBJ2-1 and V is TRBV5-1, with a tentative D call TRBD2 (6 bases). CDR1 and CDR2 from the germline V gene are SGHRS and YFSETQ. The CDR3 totals 15 residues. Trimming cost V 0 bases and J 7 bases, with 14 bases left between them. The CDR3 nucleotides read TGCGCCAGCAGCTTGGTCCTAGCGAACACTAATGAGCAGTTCTTC. It specifies CASSLVLANTNEQFF. The complete variable domain, with remaining parts taken from reference TRBV5-1 and TRBJ2-1, reads KAGVTQTPRYLIKTRGQQVTLSCSPISGHRSVSWYQQTPGQGLQFLFEYFSETQRNKGNFPGRFSGRQFSNSRSEMNVSTLELGDSALYLCASSLVLANTNEQFFGPGTRLTVL.

The CDR3: CASSAGDRGYEQYF. The CDR3 DNA follows: TGTGCCAGCAGTGCGGGGGACAGGGGCTACGAGCAGTACTTC. V is TRBV27 and J is TRBJ2-7; TRBD1 aligns across 10 bases. CDR3 length equals 14 residues. The germline V gene has CDR1 MNHEY and CDR2 SMNVEV (reference sequence). The V and J ends lost 5 bases and 3 bases, in that order; junction bases with no gene match: 4.

In its sample, this clone was seen many times. The chain combines TRBV19 with TRBJ1-2, with TRBD1 matching 9 bases. Trimming at V came to 3 bases and at J to 2 bases, leaving 10 bases not matched to a gene. The CDR3 consists of 17 residues. Germline V CDR1 and CDR2: LNHDA, SQIVND (reference sequence). This CDR3 reads CASSIRDRVLKNYGYTF. In DNA form, the CDR3 reads TGTGCCAGTAGTATTAGGGACAGGGTCTTGAAAAACTATGGCTACACCTTC.

The gene calls are TRBV27 and TRBJ1-4; 8 positions match TRBD1. V trimming: 4 bases; J trimming: 8 bases; junction bases outside the gene matches: 12. Germline lookup yields CDR1 MNHEY and CDR2 SMNVEV (reference sequence). This CDR3 comprises 16 residues. The CDR3 nucleotides read TGTGCCAGCAGTTCCACCCGACAGGGGCGTTGGGAAAAACTGTTTTTT. This sequence encodes CASSSTRQGRWEKLFF.

The chain employs TRBV25-1 and TRBJ1-6; D remains unclear. V lost 4 bases, J lost 5 bases, and 12 bases lay in between. CDR1 and CDR2 from the germline V gene are MGHDK and SYGVNS. This CDR3 comprises 15 residues. The CDR3 reads CASSVPGQDNSPLHF. The CDR3, as DNA: TGTGCCAGCAGTGTTCCTGGGCAGGATAATTCACCCCTCCACTTT.

The V gene is TRBV6-1, the J gene TRBJ1-2; D gene uncertain. V lost 3 bases and J lost 4, with 15 bases in between. The V gene's germline CDR1 is MNHNS and CDR2 SASEGT. This CDR3 contains 15 residues. CDR3 residues: CASSDSGSGSYGYTF. For the CDR3, the DNA is TGTGCCAGCAGTGATTCGGGATCTGGTAGCTATGGCTACACCTTC.

V gene TRBV6-6 combines with J gene TRBJ1-3; 9 bases match TRBD1. The ends lost 6 bases at V and 0 bases at J; junction bases unmatched: 18. The CDR3 totals 20 residues. Per germline, CDR1 MNHNY and CDR2 SVGAGI (reference sequence). The CDR3: CASSSIGQGLLGFSGNTIYF. Here the CDR3 DNA reads TGTGCCAGCAGCTCAATCGGACAGGGGTTATTGGGGTTCTCTGGAAACACCATATATTTT.

The chain has TRBV9 and TRBJ2-3; TRBD2 aligns across 7 bases. Germline values: CDR1 SGDLS, CDR2 YYNGEE. V gave up 4 bases and J gave up 4 bases; unmatched junction bases: 9. CDR3 length equals 15 residues. The CDR3 sequence: CASSLRTSWADTQYF. CDR3 DNA: TGTGCCAGCAGCCTCCGGACTAGTTGGGCAGATACGCAGTATTTT.

This chain joins TRBV5-4 and TRBJ2-2; 7 positions agree with TRBD1. V was pared by 5 bases and J by 2 bases, with 6 bases of the junction left unmatched. This CDR3 region has 15 residues. Germline values: CDR1 SGHNT, CDR2 YYREEE (reference sequence). CDR3 in amino acids: CASSYDRANTGELFF. CDR3 sequence (DNA): TGTGCCAGCAGTTACGACAGGGCAAACACCGGGGAGCTGTTTTTT.